A selection of T cell receptor beta chains follows, all from one sample in a study of shared clonotypes between healthy human individuals. Sequenced by immunoSEQ multiplex PCR; TCRdb stores in-frame clones only, minus some. The sample includes about 490,000 clones, around 78% seen only once; the top ten take 13%. Sequences were obtained from PBMCs. The source is a woman between 40 and 55 years old in good health. Some clones in this sample may be carry-over from other donors' samples. Both conserved end residues are part of each CDR3. D genes are given only for firm matches.

v_call	j_call	d_call	cdr3_length	cdr3_aa
TRBV13	TRBJ2-7	TRBD2	15	CASSKIAGGSYEQYF
TRBV5-1	TRBJ2-1	NA	15	CASSLVPGLGNEQFF
TRBV29-1	TRBJ2-1	TRBD2	14	CSVPGTSALNEQFF
TRBV7-9	TRBJ2-2	TRBD2	16	CASSLGTSVDTGELFF
TRBV5-5	TRBJ2-1	TRBD2	16	CASSLSTSGSYNEQFF
TRBV5-1	TRBJ2-7	NA	13	CASSPDLGYEQYF
TRBV27	TRBJ2-1	TRBD2	19	CASSPTRGGARGAVNEQFF
TRBV7-9	TRBJ2-1	NA	12	CASSWTPTGQFF
TRBV7-8	TRBJ2-7	NA	15	CASSLGSGATYEQYF
TRBV10-2	TRBJ2-7	TRBD2	15	CASSGTSGRLSEQYF
TRBV30	TRBJ1-3	NA	15	CAWSRVGVSGNTIYF
TRBV7-2	TRBJ2-6	NA	17	CASSLNRGLFGANVLTF
TRBV30	TRBJ1-1	NA	13	CAWSVRGRVTAFF
TRBV4-3	TRBJ2-7	TRBD2	15	CASSQGLADLREQYF
TRBV11-2	TRBJ2-7	TRBD1	16	CASSPTWTGISYEQYF
TRBV5-1	TRBJ2-7	TRBD2	14	CASSLGGRAHEQYF
TRBV7-9	TRBJ2-7	TRBD1	14	CASSLGGQAYEQYF
TRBV5-1	TRBJ2-3	NA	17	CASSLAGQAGSWDTQYF
TRBV28	TRBJ2-3	TRBD2	16	CASSWASGTSTDTQYF
TRBV11-2	TRBJ2-1	NA	14	CASSLDRLDNEQFF
TRBV7-3	TRBJ2-3	NA	15	CASSLTAGNTDTQYF
TRBV27	TRBJ2-3	TRBD1	15	CASNRQGAVTDTQYF
TRBV12-1	TRBJ1-1	NA	16	CASSFVSPGCATEAFF
TRBV2	TRBJ2-1	NA	13	CASHRYTYNEQFF
TRBV6-1	TRBJ1-5	TRBD1	14	CASSGDRGYQPQHF
TRBV7-9	TRBJ2-5	NA	15	CASSSPRGYQETQYF
TRBV5-1	TRBJ2-1	TRBD2	17	CASSLGLAAGSYNEQFF
TRBV5-4	TRBJ1-2	TRBD1	14	CASSQGQGTGGYTF
TRBV5-1	TRBJ2-3	NA	14	CASSYGSGTDTQYF
TRBV2	TRBJ2-7	TRBD2	14	CASRVAGANYEQYF
TRBV29-1	TRBJ2-3	NA	13	CSVVRVSTDTQYF
TRBV28	NA	TRBD1	15	CASSPRPGQPYEQYF
TRBV5-4	TRBJ1-1	NA	14	CASSLSLGNTEAFF
TRBV5-6	TRBJ2-7	TRBD2	15	CASSFGTGRDYEQYF
TRBV2	TRBJ2-7	NA	14	CASSEWASSYEQYF
TRBV5-4	TRBJ2-7	NA	15	CASSSTELAEAEQYF
TRBV29-1	TRBJ2-3	TRBD2	15	CSVALGLAGEDTQYF
TRBV19	NA	TRBD2	14	CASSTPGLAAEQYF
TRBV27	TRBJ2-7	TRBD1	16	CASSTQGARFNYEQYF
TRBV4-3	TRBJ1-5	NA	16	CASSQERGRFNQPQHF
TRBV19	TRBJ2-2	TRBD2	16	CASSKLTSGGTGELFF
TRBV5-1	TRBJ2-7	TRBD2	14	CASSRAGESYEQYF
TRBV21-1	TRBJ2-3	NA	15	CASSKDPRGSNTQYF
TRBV7-8	TRBJ1-1	NA	12	CASSPTFAEAFF
TRBV7-2	TRBJ2-5	NA	14	CASSSQPSTETQYF
TRBV27	TRBJ2-5	TRBD2	14	CASSRTSGIETQYF
TRBV7-2	TRBJ2-7	TRBD1	15	CASSEDRGSSYEQYF
TRBV15	TRBJ2-7	TRBD2	15	CATSRKGLAGYEQYF
TRBV7-7	TRBJ2-3	TRBD2	13	CASSSGLDDTQYF
TRBV7-8	TRBJ2-7	TRBD2	15	CASSLLAGGVDEQYF
TRBV27	TRBJ1-2	NA	16	CASSPNLQGLEYGYTF
TRBV5-4	TRBJ2-5	TRBD2	17	CASSLQGLPPSRETQYF
TRBV7-9	TRBJ2-7	NA	15	CASTSKAANPYEQYF
TRBV23-1	TRBJ1-2	TRBD1	15	CASPRDRGLNYGYTF
TRBV10-3	TRBJ2-7	NA	13	CASLQNGAYEQYF
TRBV28	TRBJ2-1	NA	16	CASSLGVVGGHNEQFF
TRBV5-1	TRBJ2-7	TRBD1	13	CASSITGDYEQYF
TRBV30	TRBJ2-2	TRBD2	14	CAWSGEGRSGELFF
TRBV7-9	TRBJ2-1	NA	15	CASSLGLGLDSEQFF